The 4 T cell receptor beta chains below were found in one sample sequenced in a study of glioma-infiltrating T cells after dendritic cell vaccination. Produced via immunoSEQ multiplex PCR; TCRdb's table is partial and in-frame only. The sample shows roughly 83,000 clones, about nine tenths of them seen only once. The sequences come from blood, collected before dendritic cell vaccination. Source of these receptors: a human donor with glioblastoma.

This clone was found a few times. J is TRBJ2-7 and V is TRBV7-2; possibly TRBD2 for D (6 bases). The CDR3 is made up of 15 amino acids. Per the germline V gene, CDR1 is SGHTA and CDR2 is FQGNSA. V was shortened by 5 bases and J by 4 bases, with 18 bases between the two germline ends. Here the CDR3 reads CASSPGTPGKYEQYF. The CDR3 DNA follows: TGTGCCAGCAGCCCCGGGACTCCGGGCAAATACGAGCAGTACTTC.

The J gene is TRBJ2-1, the V gene TRBV9; 8 bases line up with TRBD2. Germline CDR1 reads SGDLS; CDR2 reads YYNGEE. Trimming cost V 4 bases and J 9 bases; bases outside gene matches: 9. The CDR3 is 14 residues long. CDR3 sequence: CASSSGTSLAEQFF. CDR3 nucleotides: TGTGCCAGCAGCTCGGGGACTAGTTTGGCTGAGCAGTTCTTC.

V is TRBV29-1 and J is TRBJ2-5; 11 nucleotides agree with TRBD2. The CDR3 extends over 17 amino acids. The ends lost 6 bases at V and 1 base at J; junction bases unmatched: 13. CDR1 and CDR2 (germline): SQVTM, ANQGSEA. For the CDR3, the DNA is TGCAGCGTCCCAGGGGGGCTAGCGGGGGGTACCCAAGAGACCCAGTACTTC. Its translation: CSVPGGLAGGTQETQYF.

The V and J genes are TRBV6-5 and TRBJ2-7; D might be TRBD2 (5 bases). The V gene's germline CDR1 is MNHEY and CDR2 SVGAGI. The CDR3 loop spans 15 amino acids. V gave up 0 bases and J gave up 2 bases, with 11 bases separating them. This CDR3 reads CASSYSKEGAYEQYF. The CDR3 region has the DNA TGTGCCAGCAGTTACTCGAAAGAGGGAGCCTACGAGCAGTACTTC.